This T cell receptor beta chain is from a study of cytomegalovirus exposure and HLA in healthy donors. Whole-study context: Earlier, fewer than 140 million unique TCR beta sequences were recovered from roughly 170 million T cells by an analysis. Findings of the study overall: Researchers catalogued 164 TCR beta chains as cytomegalovirus-associated. Later analysis showed TCR association rates varying by HLA locus, highest for DRB1 and lowest for HLA-C. TCR beta sequences reportedly predicted most subjects' HLA-A and HLA-B alleles accurately.

There are 14 residues in the CDR3. J gave up 10 bases and V 4 bases, and 7 bases lay outside the gene matches. The V gene's germline CDR1 is MGHDK and CDR2 SYGVNS. A note on this clone: Its matching antigen is unknown.

With 60 Vbeta and 13 Jbeta primers, the PCR was carried out. TCRdb's table, derived via immunoSEQ multiplex PCR, lists solely in-frame clones and lacks some. The profile shows about 160,000 clones, over 70% of them singletons. This clonotype was obtained from a man aged 18 to 30 in good health and CMV-seropositive. Sequencing was done on a sample of PBMCs. The rearrangement links TRBV25-1 to TRBJ1-6; TRBD1 matches 7 bases. For the CDR3, the DNA is TGTGCCAGCAGTGTCAGACAGGGACAATCACCCCTCCACTTT. Its protein is CASSVRQGQSPLHF.